These T cell receptor beta chains were read from a single sample in a study of T cell responses to AZD1222 COVID-19 vaccine. Produced via immunoSEQ multiplex PCR; TCRdb's table is partial and in-frame only. In the table there are roughly 150,000 clones, almost 95% of which are singletons. The sequences come from peripheral blood, collected on day 0 of AZD1222 vaccination. The receptors here all came from an adult in good health. CDR3s leave out the opening cysteine and the closing phenylalanine or tryptophan.

TRBJ2-7	TRBV2	ASSGQGEFPYEQY
TRBJ1-4	TRBV6-5	ASSRTGAGGEKLF
TRBJ1-2	TRBV6-5	ASSIDSGHGYT
TRBJ2-5	TRBV10-3	AISGRVQETQY
TRBJ2-1	TRBV18	ASSPLWRGEGYNEQF
TRBJ2-7	TRBV5-1	ASSLTRTANYEQY
TRBJ2-2	TRBV7-6	ASSSIQGAGELF
TRBJ1-6	TRBV4-2	ASSPQGIRSDSPLH
TRBJ2-3	TRBV6-5	ASTLGDSTDTQY
TRBJ1-3	TRBV3-1/TRBV3-2	ASSQEGSPNGNTIY
TRBJ1-5	TRBV4-1	ASSQGGSNQPQH
TRBJ2-1	TRBV6-2/TRBV6-3	ASRPSGRAGLEQF